This passage covers 17 T cell receptor beta chains from one sample sequenced in a study of blood T cells in healthy people across ages. Primed by a sample-barcoded 5' primer and a J-beta primer mix, a second PCR proceeded for 7 to 11 cycles. A single record per CDR3 protein comes from TCRdb applying MiXCR to the 5' RACE reads. The table records 800,000 to 950,000 distinct CDR3 sequences, roughly 29% of them present only once. The same sample was also used in a study of T cells of mothers and their children.

What was sequenced was blood. The receptors come from a woman in her forties in good health.

As for this clonotype: A much larger clonotype is one base distant, so this may be a read error. The chain uses TRBV25-1 and TRBJ2-5; TRBD1 or TRBD2 may be the D gene (5 bases each). V was trimmed by 1 base and J by 4 bases, leaving 16 bases between them. CDR1 is MGHDK and CDR2 is SYGVNS in the germline V gene. The CDR3 contains 16 residues. The CDR3 protein is CASSESPGTHRETQYF. In nucleotides, the CDR3 is TGTGCCAGCAGTGAATCACCAGGGACCCACAGAGAGACCCAGTACTTC.

This clonotype has a handful of counts. The chain has TRBV6-6 and TRBJ2-1; 13 bases line up with TRBD2. The V segment lost 5 bases and the J segment 0 bases; nucleotides outside the gene matches: 4. Germline loops: CDR1 MNHNY, CDR2 SVGAGI (reference sequence). CDR3 length: 17 residues. In DNA form, the CDR3 reads TGTGCCAGCAGTCACGGACTAGCGGGGGACTCCTACAATGAGCAGTTCTTC. Protein sequence: CASSHGLAGDSYNEQFF.

This clonotype has a count of ten or more. The genes are TRBV7-3 and TRBJ2-1; D is unresolved. CDR1 and CDR2 from the germline V gene are SGHTA and FQGTGA. Trimming took 5 bases from V and 4 from J, leaving 12 bases between them. The CDR3 has 14 residues. The CDR3 here is CASSIDPLYNEQFF. DNA of the CDR3: TGTGCCAGCAGCATTGACCCCTTATACAATGAGCAGTTCTTC.

V gene TRBV28 combines with J gene TRBJ2-5; D is unclear. Looked up from germline, CDR1 is MDHEN and CDR2 is SYDVKM. V was cut by 5 bases and J by 1 base, with 8 bases left in between. CDR3 size: 13 residues. The CDR3, as DNA: TGTGCCAGCAGTCCTGAAGCCCAAGAGACCCAGTACTTC. It encodes CASSPEAQETQYF.

This clonotype was counted between two and nine times. The chain couples TRBV28 to TRBJ1-2; no clear D. This CDR3 region has 14 residues. With 3 bases removed from V and 7 bases from J, the gap between germline ends came to 15 bases. Germline CDR1 MDHEN, CDR2 SYDVKM. CDR3: CASSFPPSLGGYTF. Written as DNA, the CDR3 is TGTGCCAGCAGTTTCCCCCCCTCGCTGGGTGGCTACACCTTC.

This clonotype was counted many times. The genes are TRBV5-1 and TRBJ1-2; 11 nucleotides align to TRBD1. Germline V gene data show CDR1 as SGHRS and CDR2 as YFSETQ. This CDR3 is 14 amino acids long. V lost 3 bases, J lost 7 bases, and 5 bases stayed unmatched. CDR3 residues: CASSSSGTGGGYTF. The CDR3 nucleotides are TGCGCCAGCAGCTCATCCGGGACAGGGGGTGGCTACACCTTC. Full variable domain (remainder filled in from reference TRBV5-1 and TRBJ1-2): KAGVTQTPRYLIKTRGQQVTLSCSPISGHRSVSWYQQTPGQGLQFLFEYFSETQRNKGNFPGRFSGRQFSNSRSEMNVSTLELGDSALYLCASSSSGTGGGYTFGSGTRLTVV.

The V call is TRBV27, the J call TRBJ2-5; TRBD1 matches 8 bases. With the DNA end fitting TRBJ2-7 better, the J assignment may be wrong. CDR3 length: 15 residues. Germline lookup yields CDR1 MNHEY and CDR2 SMNVEV (reference sequence). CDR3: CASSDDRGGPYEQYF. The CDR3 DNA reads as TGTGCCAGCAGTGATGACAGGGGCGGCCCCTACGAGCAGTACTTC.

V gene TRBV6-2 or TRBV6-3 combines with J gene TRBJ2-3; the match to TRBD1 covers 8 bases. V trimming: 8 bases; J trimming: 3 bases; junction bases outside the gene matches: 10. CDR3 length: 15 residues. Looked up from germline, CDR1 is MNHEY and CDR2 is SVGEGT. The CDR3 protein is CASGTRTGSTDTQYF. For the CDR3, the DNA is TGTGCCAGCGGTACGAGGACAGGGAGTACAGATACGCAGTATTTT.

This clonotype appeared a few times. The chain joins TRBV20-1 to TRBJ2-1; the D gene is possibly TRBD1 (6 bases). Germline values: CDR1 DFQATT, CDR2 SNEGSKA (reference sequence). V shed 6 bases and J shed 0 bases, with 15 bases lying between them. The CDR3 covers 15 residues. The CDR3 DNA is TGCAGTGCCGAGACGGCGGACAGCTCCTACAATGAGCAGTTCTTC. Protein product: CSAETADSSYNEQFF.

This clonotype was seen a handful of times. This chain connects TRBV7-2 to TRBJ2-7; TRBD2 matches 7 bases. The J call may not be correct, given that the DNA end is closer to TRBJ2-5. The length of the CDR3 is 16 residues. Germline V gene data show CDR1 as SGHTA and CDR2 as FQGNSA. CDR3 bases: TGTGCCAGCAGCTTAGTTTGCGGGGGACCCTACGGGACCCAGTACTTC. Translated, it gives CASSLVCGGPYGTQYF.

The rearrangement links TRBV28 to TRBJ2-1; TRBD2 aligns across 11 bases. Germline V gene lookup returns CDR1 MDHEN and CDR2 SYDVKM. The J segment lost 9 bases and the V segment lost 1 base, leaving 11 bases of the junction unmatched. The CDR3 has 17 residues. CDR3 loop: CASSLSASGGLGGEQFF. In DNA, the CDR3 is TGTGCCAGCAGTTTATCGGCTAGCGGGGGGCTCGGGGGTGAGCAGTTCTTC.

With regard to this clonotype: With a much larger clone just one base away, this may be a read error. V usage is TRBV27 and J usage is TRBJ2-7; D may be TRBD1 (6 bases). V lost 5 bases and J lost 1, with 12 bases in between. The CDR3 covers 14 residues. Germline loops: CDR1 MNHEY, CDR2 SMNVEV (reference sequence). CDR3 nucleotides: TGTGCCAGCAGTAGGTACAGGGAATCCTACGAGCAGTACTTC. It codes for CASSRYRESYEQYF.

The chain recombines TRBV28 with TRBJ2-1, with 11 bases that match TRBD2. With V trimmed by 5 bases and J by 8 bases, 8 bases remained unmatched. Germline V lookup: CDR1 MDHEN, CDR2 SYDVKM. The CDR3 loop spans 15 amino acids. The CDR3 spells CASSQLAGEGDEQFF. Here the CDR3 DNA reads TGTGCCAGCAGTCAACTAGCGGGAGAAGGGGATGAGCAGTTCTTC.

The genes are TRBV5-1 and TRBJ2-7, with D perhaps TRBD2 (7 bases). This CDR3 contains 16 residues. V lost 5 bases and J 0 bases, leaving 18 bases between the germline ends. Germline lookup yields CDR1 SGHRS and CDR2 YFSETQ. In DNA form, the CDR3 reads TGCGCCAGCAGTGGGCTCGGGAGGACAGACTCCTACGAGCAGTACTTC. It specifies CASSGLGRTDSYEQYF.

This clonotype was counted many times. The V gene is TRBV20-1, the J gene TRBJ1-2; unclear D gene. There are 13 residues in the CDR3. CDR1 and CDR2 (germline): DFQATT, SNEGSKA (reference sequence). Trimming removed 1 base at V and 2 bases at J, with 8 bases between. CDR3 in amino acids: CSARGPGNYGYTF. The CDR3 region has the DNA TGCAGTGCTAGAGGCCCGGGGAACTATGGCTACACCTTC.

This clonotype was picked up a small number of times. The J gene is TRBJ2-7, the V gene TRBV6-5; 8 bases are a match to TRBD2. Trimming took 6 bases from V and 2 from J; bases not matched to a gene: 9. This CDR3 contains 15 residues. CDR1 MNHEY and CDR2 SVGAGI come from the germline V gene. In DNA form, the CDR3 reads TGTGCCAGCAGCCCGGGGGGGCGGATCCCCTACGAGCAGTACTTC. Protein product: CASSPGGRIPYEQYF.

This chain connects TRBV10-3 to TRBJ2-3; the match to TRBD2 covers 7 bases. V shed 5 bases and J 5 bases; nucleotides not matched to a gene: 1. Germline V lookup: CDR1 ENHRY, CDR2 SYGVKD. This CDR3 spans 12 amino acids. CDR3 coding DNA: TGTGCCATCAGTCCGGGAGGAGATACGCAGTATTTT. It encodes CAISPGGDTQYF.